These T cell receptor beta chains were read from a single sample in a study of cytomegalovirus exposure and HLA in healthy donors. Here immunoSEQ multiplex PCR was the method, and the copy in TCRdb shows in-frame clones only, minus some. The repertoire has 100,000 to 150,000 clones, 80% of them found once; the top ten carry around 8%. Sequences were obtained from PBMCs. The receptors here all came from a female donor in good health and CMV-seropositive. The conserved cysteine and the conserved F or W are not part of the CDR3 here.

v_call: TRBV6-1
cdr3_aa: ASSDSVREAF

v_call: TRBV29-1
cdr3_aa: SARTGGNIQY

v_call: TRBV5-1
cdr3_aa: ASSLGQGLDQPQH

v_call: TRBV18
cdr3_aa: ASSSQGFTDTQY

v_call: TRBV6-1
cdr3_aa: ASSKGDWDSPLH

v_call: TRBV5-4
cdr3_aa: ASSIPGQRLYGYT

v_call: TRBV7-8
cdr3_aa: ASSLGLLAF

v_call: TRBV9
cdr3_aa: ASSLTGGSGNTIY

v_call: TRBV18
cdr3_aa: ASSILTGANTEAF

v_call: TRBV1
cdr3_aa: TSSHTGTGEHGYT

v_call: TRBV29-1
cdr3_aa: SVAPDRLNEQF

v_call: TRBV4-3
cdr3_aa: ASSQGTTLNSPLH

v_call: TRBV29-1
cdr3_aa: SVEFSGNEQF

v_call: TRBV7-6
cdr3_aa: ASSLVGRDGETQY

v_call: TRBV9
cdr3_aa: ASSVEGTGGKGLF

v_call: TRBV7-6
cdr3_aa: ASSLEILAGTSYEQY

v_call: TRBV19
cdr3_aa: ASSRPGSTEAF

v_call: TRBV7-9
cdr3_aa: ASTLTRGIGYT

v_call: TRBV5-1
cdr3_aa: ASSAQGVTYEQY

v_call: TRBV5-1
cdr3_aa: ASSLSPAGGKETQY

v_call: TRBV19
cdr3_aa: ASSNLPRGLNSPLH

v_call: TRBV30
cdr3_aa: AWRGRGQGYQPQH

v_call: TRBV18
cdr3_aa: ASSPLGTDPGNTIY

v_call: TRBV7-6
cdr3_aa: ASSLGAPGEQY

v_call: TRBV7-9
cdr3_aa: SSSLVSKEQY

v_call: TRBV30
cdr3_aa: AWRPGTGGRPLH

v_call: TRBV30
cdr3_aa: AWSGGGGQPQH

v_call: TRBV29-1
cdr3_aa: SADTYPTGATNYGYT

v_call: TRBV7-3
cdr3_aa: ASSSRQALSPGELF

v_call: TRBV19
cdr3_aa: ASSIPGQPIEQY

v_call: TRBV9
cdr3_aa: ASSVAKSDVNTIY

v_call: TRBV4-2
cdr3_aa: ASSLQTGLMAPLH

v_call: TRBV4-2
cdr3_aa: ASGGPSGANVLT

v_call: TRBV30
cdr3_aa: AWIGPRASGAGELF

v_call: TRBV12-5
cdr3_aa: ASGFATDDTGETQY

v_call: TRBV7-3
cdr3_aa: ASSLTGGGQPQH

v_call: TRBV5-4
cdr3_aa: ASSPDSTQETQY

v_call: TRBV7-2
cdr3_aa: ASSRSGTVEAF

v_call: TRBV28
cdr3_aa: ASSLTANEQF

v_call: TRBV21-1
cdr3_aa: ASSKPRDSKNTEAF

v_call: TRBV9
cdr3_aa: ASSQTSGGETQY

v_call: TRBV5-1
cdr3_aa: ASSHSGTGYNSPLH

v_call: TRBV7-9
cdr3_aa: ASSSPWQGGNEKLF

v_call: TRBV15
cdr3_aa: ATSRAGGGYT

v_call: TRBV25-1
cdr3_aa: ASSEGGEQY

v_call: TRBV27
cdr3_aa: ASSPGQGVFNEQF

v_call: TRBV19
cdr3_aa: ASSRSAGTGNEKLF

v_call: TRBV4-3
cdr3_aa: ASSPRRTGSRGYT

v_call: TRBV27
cdr3_aa: ASSFFTGYNEQF